Shown below are 6 T cell receptor beta chains from a single sample sequenced in a study of blood T cell repertoires in COVID-19. The protocol was immunoSEQ multiplex PCR, while the TCRdb copy is restricted to in-frame clones and leaves out a portion. The table lists 130,000 to 150,000 clones, about 85% of them singletons. The sequenced sample was peripheral blood. These receptors all come from a human donor in a cohort sampled during active COVID-19.

The genes are TRBV19 and TRBJ1-2; 9 positions agree with TRBD1. With V trimmed by 5 bases and J by 1 base, 8 bases remained unmatched. The CDR3 loop spans 16 amino acids. Germline V gene lookup returns CDR1 LNHDA and CDR2 SQIVND (reference sequence). Here the CDR3 reads CASSPRTGANNYGYTF. The DNA of the CDR3 is TGTGCCAGTAGTCCGCGGACAGGGGCGAATAACTATGGCTACACCTTC.

The chain uses TRBV11-3 and TRBJ2-1; no firm D call. Germline V lookup: CDR1 SGHNT, CDR2 YENEEA. Trimming took 0 bases from V and 3 from J, leaving 12 bases between them. The CDR3 covers 16 residues. CDR3 bases: TGTGCCAGCAGCTTAGATAGTGGTCTGCTCTACAATGAGCAGTTCTTC. Its protein is CASSLDSGLLYNEQFF.

The chain combines TRBV11-2 with TRBJ1-1; possible D gene TRBD1, 5 bases. CDR3 length: 13 amino acids. Germline CDR1 and CDR2: SGHAT and FQNNGV. With 0 bases removed from V and 10 bases from J, the gap between germline ends came to 12 bases. This chain's CDR3 is CASSLDYDSRAFF. As DNA, the CDR3 is TGTGCCAGCAGCTTAGATTATGACAGCCGAGCTTTCTTT.

This rearrangement joins TRBV11-2 to TRBJ1-3; no firm D call. V was cut by 3 bases and J by 6 bases, with 6 bases left in between. Germline CDR1 is SGHAT and CDR2 is FQNNGV. The CDR3 contains 12 residues. CDR3 nucleotides: TGTGCCAGCAGCTTGCAGTCAAACACCATATATTTT. This sequence encodes CASSLQSNTIYF.

V gene TRBV15 combines with J gene TRBJ2-7; 10 bases map to TRBD2. Germline assignment: CDR1 LNHNV and CDR2 YYDKDF (reference sequence). Trimming took 0 bases from V and 1 from J; bases not matched to a gene: 9. The CDR3 consists of 18 residues. CDR3 DNA sequence: TGTGCCACCAGCAGAGACCACCGTTTAGCGGGGGGTTCCTACGAGCAGTACTTC. Encoded protein: CATSRDHRLAGGSYEQYF.

This chain links TRBV11-2 with TRBJ2-3, with TRBD2 matching over 10 bases. This CDR3 region has 16 residues. Germline lookup yields CDR1 SGHAT and CDR2 FQNNGV. With 3 bases clipped from V and 4 bases from J, the junction kept 7 bases outside the gene matches. The CDR3 bases are TGTGCCAGCAGCTTTTGGAGAGCGGGGGGGGCAGATACGCAGTATTTT. Translated, it gives CASSFWRAGGADTQYF.